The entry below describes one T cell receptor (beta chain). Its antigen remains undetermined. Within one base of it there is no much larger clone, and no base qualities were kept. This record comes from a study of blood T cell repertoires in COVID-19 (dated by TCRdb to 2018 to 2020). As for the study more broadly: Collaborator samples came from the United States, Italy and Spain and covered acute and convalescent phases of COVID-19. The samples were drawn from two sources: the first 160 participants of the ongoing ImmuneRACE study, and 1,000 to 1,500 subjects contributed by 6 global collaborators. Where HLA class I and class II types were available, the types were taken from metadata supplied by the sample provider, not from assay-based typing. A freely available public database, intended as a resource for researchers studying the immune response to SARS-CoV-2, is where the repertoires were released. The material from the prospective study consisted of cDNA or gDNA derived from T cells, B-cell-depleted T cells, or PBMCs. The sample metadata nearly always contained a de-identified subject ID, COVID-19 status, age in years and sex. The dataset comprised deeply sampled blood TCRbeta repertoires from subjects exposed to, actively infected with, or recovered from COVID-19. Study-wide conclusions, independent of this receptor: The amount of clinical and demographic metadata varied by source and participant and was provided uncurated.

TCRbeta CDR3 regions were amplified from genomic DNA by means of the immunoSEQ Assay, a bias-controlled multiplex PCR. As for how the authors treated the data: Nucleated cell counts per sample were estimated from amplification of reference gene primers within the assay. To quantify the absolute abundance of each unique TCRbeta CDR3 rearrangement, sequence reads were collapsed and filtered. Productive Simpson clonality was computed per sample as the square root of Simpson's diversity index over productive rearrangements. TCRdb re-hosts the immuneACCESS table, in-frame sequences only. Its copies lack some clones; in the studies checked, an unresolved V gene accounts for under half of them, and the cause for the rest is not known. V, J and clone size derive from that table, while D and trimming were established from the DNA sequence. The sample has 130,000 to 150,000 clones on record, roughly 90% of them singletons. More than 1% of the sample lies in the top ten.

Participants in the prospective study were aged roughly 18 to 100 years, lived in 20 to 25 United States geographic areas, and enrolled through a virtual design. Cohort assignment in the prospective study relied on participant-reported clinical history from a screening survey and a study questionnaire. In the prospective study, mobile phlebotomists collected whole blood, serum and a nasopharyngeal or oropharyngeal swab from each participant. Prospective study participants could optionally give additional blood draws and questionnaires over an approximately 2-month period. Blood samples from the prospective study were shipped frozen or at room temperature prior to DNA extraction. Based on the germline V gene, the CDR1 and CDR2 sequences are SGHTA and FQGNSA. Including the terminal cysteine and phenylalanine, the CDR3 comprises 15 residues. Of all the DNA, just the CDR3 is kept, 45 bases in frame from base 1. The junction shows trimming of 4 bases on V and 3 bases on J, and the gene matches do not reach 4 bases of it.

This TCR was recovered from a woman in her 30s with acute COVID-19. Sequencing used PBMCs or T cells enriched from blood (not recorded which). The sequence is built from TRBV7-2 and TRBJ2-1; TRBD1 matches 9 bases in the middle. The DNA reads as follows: TGTGCCAGCAGCTCCGACAGGGGGTACTACAATGAGCAGTTCTTC. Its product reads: CASSSDRGYYNEQFF.